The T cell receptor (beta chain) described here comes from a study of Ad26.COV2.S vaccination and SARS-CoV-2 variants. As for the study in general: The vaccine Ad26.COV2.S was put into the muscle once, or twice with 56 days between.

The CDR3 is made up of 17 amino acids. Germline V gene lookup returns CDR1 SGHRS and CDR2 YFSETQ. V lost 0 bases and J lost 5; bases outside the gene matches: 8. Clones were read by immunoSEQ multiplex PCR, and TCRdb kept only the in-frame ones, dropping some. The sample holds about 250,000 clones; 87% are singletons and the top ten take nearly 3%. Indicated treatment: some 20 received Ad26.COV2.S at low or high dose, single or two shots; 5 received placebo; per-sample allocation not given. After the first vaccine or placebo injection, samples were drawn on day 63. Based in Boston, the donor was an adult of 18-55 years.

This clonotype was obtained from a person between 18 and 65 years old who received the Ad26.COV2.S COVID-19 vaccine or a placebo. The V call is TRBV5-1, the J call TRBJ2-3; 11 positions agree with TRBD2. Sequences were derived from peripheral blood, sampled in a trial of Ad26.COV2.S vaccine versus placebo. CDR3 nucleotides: TGCGCCAGCAGCTTGGACCCCCTAGCGGGGGGAAAAGATACGCAGTATTTT. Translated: CASSLDPLAGGKDTQYF.